The text below deals with one TCR beta chain. What it recognizes is unknown. This record belongs to a study of T-cell memory formation after mild COVID-19. Background on the study: Across donors, TCR clusters were largely donor specific. Study-level points and caveats: CD8+ contracting clones occupied EMRA, while CD4+ ones occupied mainly CM and EM. Clones shrinking from day 15 to 85 showed even CD4/CD8 mixes; later expanders tilted CD4+.

V gave up 1 base and J gave up 8 bases; unmatched junction bases: 6. The length of the CDR3 is 15 residues. The germline CDR1 and CDR2 sequences are MGHRA and YSYEKL. Amplification by 5'RACE using constant-segment primers produced TCR alpha and TCR beta cDNA libraries that carried sample barcodes and UMIs. TCRdb passed the 5' RACE reads through MiXCR, listing each CDR3 protein once. The profile shows roughly 280,000 distinct CDR3 sequences, under 8.5% of them singletons. The rearrangement uses TRBV4-1 and TRBJ1-4; 8 bases match TRBD1. This TCR came from a man between 18 and 29 years old who had mild COVID-19 (a few samples of this study predate the infection). Cell type and time point are not known. The sample was PBMCs or a T cell subset sorted from them (not recorded which). CDR3 protein: CASSQGTGWNEKLFF. The CDR3 DNA follows: TGCGCCAGCAGCCAAGGGACAGGGTGGAACGAAAAACTGTTTTTT.